This T cell receptor beta chain was sequenced for a study of technical replicates of blood from a handful of donors. CDR3 length equals 13 residues. After removal of 5 bases from V and 8 bases from J, the junction contained 4 bases not matched to a gene. Germline CDR1 MNHEY, CDR2 SVGAGI. TCRdb's copy holds only in-frame clones and misses some; the assay was immunoSEQ multiplex PCR. This table has about 60,000 clones, around 87% appearing once. The sequence came from a human donor in good health. Some clones in this sample may be carry-over from other donors' samples. The V call is TRBV6-5, the J call TRBJ1-4, with TRBD1 identical over 8 bases. Sequenced input: PBMCs. The CDR3, as DNA: TGTGCCAGCAGTAGGGACAGGAGAGAAAAACTGTTTTTT. As protein: CASSRDRREKLFF.